These 21 T cell receptor beta chains came from one sample sequenced in a study of T cell responses to AZD1222 COVID-19 vaccine. Profiled with immunoSEQ multiplex PCR; TCRdb holds only in-frame clones, not every one. This sample has roughly 150,000 clones, with about 92% found just once. The sample consisted of peripheral blood, taken on day 0 of AZD1222 vaccination. Source of these receptors: an adult in good health.

The chain joins TRBV12-5 to TRBJ2-2; D call uncertain. The V gene lost 1 base and the J gene lost 4 bases, with 13 bases spanning the gap. The CDR3 length is 16 residues. CDR1 and CDR2 (germline): LGHNT, FRNRAP. CDR3 residues: CASGLEVIVGTGELFF. CDR3 sequence (DNA): TGTGCTAGTGGTTTGGAGGTGATAGTAGGCACCGGGGAGCTGTTTTTT.

The chain's CDR3 is CASSLVRTQKGEAFF. In DNA form, the CDR3 reads TGTGCCAGCAGCTTGGTACGGACTCAAAAGGGTGAAGCTTTCTTT. The chain has TRBV7-9 and TRBJ1-1, with unresolved D. The CDR3 is 15 amino acids. Germline lookup yields CDR1 SEHNR and CDR2 FQNEAQ (reference sequence). The V end was cut by 3 bases, the J end by 7 bases, with 18 bases between.

This rearrangement joins TRBV6-2 or TRBV6-3 to TRBJ2-7, with unresolved D. The CDR3 contains 12 residues. Trimming cost V 3 bases and J 3 bases, with 6 bases left between them. Germline V gene data show CDR1 as MNHEY and CDR2 as SVGEGT. DNA of the CDR3: TGTGCCAGCAGTTATCCCAACTACGAGCAGTACTTC. It yields the protein CASSYPNYEQYF.

The chain has TRBV18 and TRBJ2-2; 8 nucleotides agree with TRBD2. CDR3 length: 16 amino acids. Germline CDR1 is KGHSH and CDR2 is LQKENI. V shed 2 bases and J 3 bases; nucleotides not matched to a gene: 5. CDR3 sequence: CASSPERGPHTGELFF. CDR3 DNA: TGTGCCAGCTCACCAGAGCGGGGGCCCCACACCGGGGAGCTGTTTTTT.

J is TRBJ1-2 and V is TRBV2; no firm D call. This CDR3 is 13 amino acids long. V was trimmed by 7 bases and J by 4 bases, leaving 13 bases between them. The V gene's germline CDR1 is SNHLY and CDR2 FYNNEI. CDR3 nucleotides: TGTGCCAGCACCCCGGGCGGGAGCTATGGCTACACCTTC. It yields the protein CASTPGGSYGYTF.

The rearrangement uses TRBV7-2 and TRBJ1-1, with unresolved D. Germline V gene sequence: CDR1 SGHTA, CDR2 FQGNSA. The CDR3 length is 16 residues. V lost 2 bases and J lost 1, with 14 bases in between. The CDR3 is CASSLSAAPQNTEAFF. CDR3 nucleotide sequence: TGTGCCAGCAGCTTATCGGCCGCCCCCCAGAACACTGAAGCTTTCTTT. Looking up the rest from reference TRBV7-2 and TRBJ1-1 gives the full variable domain: GAGVSQSPSNKVTEKGKDVELRCDPISGHTALYWYRQSLGQGLEFLIYFQGNSAPDKSGLPSDRFSAERTGGSVSTLTIQRTQQEDSAVYLCASSLSAAPQNTEAFFGQGTRLTVV.

This chain's CDR3 is CASSFRTGTEAFF. The CDR3 bases are TGTGCCAGCAGCTTTAGGACGGGGACTGAAGCTTTCTTT. The rearrangement joins TRBV11-3 to TRBJ1-1, with D uncertain. From germline, CDR1 is SGHNT and CDR2 YENEEA. The germline V and J ends were trimmed by 3 bases and 5 bases, with 10 bases remaining between them. The CDR3 spans 13 residues.

V gene TRBV7-2 combines with J gene TRBJ2-7; 8 bases are shared with TRBD1. Germline CDR1 SGHTA, CDR2 FQGNSA. The CDR3 has 15 amino acids. V lost 5 bases to trimming and J lost 7 bases; unmatched junction nucleotides: 13. The CDR3 region is CASSPQGASTIEQYF. The CDR3 bases are TGTGCCAGCAGCCCGCAGGGGGCCTCAACTATTGAGCAGTACTTC.

V and J are TRBV27 and TRBJ2-2; no clear D. The V and J ends lost 6 bases and 7 bases respectively, with 12 bases between them. The CDR3 loop spans 13 amino acids. Germline CDR1 is MNHEY and CDR2 is SMNVEV (reference sequence). The CDR3 is CASSQFKSGELFF. CDR3 in DNA: TGTGCCAGCAGCCAATTTAAGAGCGGGGAGCTGTTTTTT.

This clone was picked up one time. The V and J genes are TRBV6-2 or TRBV6-3 and TRBJ2-7; D not certain. The CDR3 is 15 amino acids. Trimming took 0 bases from V and 0 from J, leaving 9 bases between them. Germline-derived CDR1 and CDR2 are MNHEY and SVGEGT. CDR3 sequence (DNA): TGTGCCAGCAGTTACTCGAAAGGGTACTCCTACGAGCAGTACTTC. This codes for CASSYSKGYSYEQYF.

This clone occurred a few times. CDR3 protein: CASSENTDYGYTF. The CDR3 DNA reads TGTGCCAGCAGTGAGAACACCGACTATGGCTACACCTTC. The chain recombines TRBV2 with TRBJ1-2, with D unclear. This CDR3 has 13 residues. V shed 3 bases and J shed 3 bases, with 8 bases lying between them. CDR1 SNHLY and CDR2 FYNNEI come from the germline V gene.

The J gene is TRBJ1-3, the V gene TRBV9; D is ambiguous. Germline V CDR1 and CDR2: SGDLS, YYNGEE. The CDR3 length is 14 residues. The V and J ends lost 2 bases and 2 bases respectively, with 8 bases between them. The CDR3 DNA reads as TGTGCCAGCAGCGTTACTGGAGCTGGAAACACCATATATTTT. It yields the protein CASSVTGAGNTIYF. The full variable domain, with the rest looked up from reference TRBV9 and TRBJ1-3, is DSGVTQTPKHLITATGQRVTLRCSPRSGDLSVYWYQQSLDQGLQFLIQYYNGEERAKGNILERFSAQQFPDLHSELNLSSLELGDSALYFCASSVTGAGNTIYFGEGSWLTVV.

The chain has TRBV10-3 and TRBJ2-2; D is undetermined. Germline V lookup: CDR1 ENHRY, CDR2 SYGVKD. This CDR3 contains 13 residues. Trimming pared 2 bases from V and 4 bases from J, leaving 5 bases between. This chain's CDR3 is CAISEGSTGELFF. CDR3 nucleotide sequence: TGTGCCATCAGTGAGGGATCCACCGGGGAGCTGTTTTTT.

The rearrangement links TRBV5-1 to TRBJ2-5; D unresolved. The CDR3 is 14 amino acids. The germline V and J ends were trimmed by 6 bases and 0 bases, with 12 bases remaining between them. Germline values: CDR1 SGHRS, CDR2 YFSETQ. In nucleotides, the CDR3 is TGCGCCAGCATGAGAGGAGTTTACCAAGAGACCCAGTACTTC. Translating gives CASMRGVYQETQYF.

The CDR3 sequence: CASSVPGQGELGELFF. The CDR3 DNA sequence: TGTGCCAGCAGCGTACCGGGACAGGGGGAGCTCGGGGAGCTGTTTTTT. The chain is built from TRBV9 and TRBJ2-2; 11 nucleotides line up with TRBD1. The germline gives CDR1 SGDLS, CDR2 YYNGEE. The junction had 6 bases not matched to a gene; V was cut back by 1 base and J by 7 bases. The CDR3 covers 16 residues.

The rearrangement links TRBV19 to TRBJ1-2, with 9 bases matching TRBD1. Germline CDR1 is LNHDA and CDR2 is SQIVND (reference sequence). V lost 4 bases to trimming and J lost 7 bases; unmatched junction nucleotides: 16. The CDR3 totals 17 residues. This CDR3 reads CASSNSLTGTGRSGYTF. The CDR3 coding sequence is TGTGCCAGTAGTAATTCCTTGACCGGGACAGGGCGATCTGGCTACACCTTC.

The V call is TRBV10-1, the J call TRBJ2-1; a weak D match, TRBD2 (6 bases). V lost 3 bases to trimming and J lost 3 bases, with 21 bases between them. The CDR3 runs 18 residues. Germline-derived CDR1 and CDR2 are WNHNN and SYGVQD (reference sequence). The CDR3 nucleotides are TGCGCCAGCAGTGACCCCGTACGGGAGACGAAGGGCTACAATGAGCAGTTCTTC. Its translation is CASSDPVRETKGYNEQFF.

The V gene is TRBV11-2, the J gene TRBJ1-2; tentatively, D is TRBD1 (6 bases). Germline loops: CDR1 SGHAT, CDR2 FQNNGV. The ends were cut back, 7 bases at V and 5 bases at J, with 8 bases in the middle. The CDR3 is made up of 11 amino acids. The CDR3 DNA reads TGTGCCAGCACAACAGGGTATGGCTACACCTTC. The encoded protein is CASTTGYGYTF. Full variable domain (missing parts from reference TRBV11-2 and TRBJ1-2): EAGVAQSPRYKIIEKRQSVAFWCNPISGHATLYWYQQILGQGPKLLIQFQNNGVVDDSQLPKDRFSAERLKGVDSTLKIQPAKLEDSAVYLCASTTGYGYTFGSGTRLTVV.

The chain joins TRBV4-3 to TRBJ2-2; D could derive from TRBD1 or TRBD2 (5 bases each). This CDR3 has 16 residues. V shed 3 bases and J shed 7 bases, with 18 bases lying between them. The germline V gene has CDR1 LGHNA and CDR2 YSLEER. CDR3 in amino acids: CASSHQHGARDGELFF. CDR3 DNA: TGCGCCAGCAGCCATCAGCATGGGGCGAGGGACGGGGAGCTGTTTTTT.

The V and J genes are TRBV2 and TRBJ1-4, with TRBD1 matching over 7 bases. The J segment lost 8 bases and the V segment lost 3 bases, leaving 3 bases of the junction unmatched. Germline values: CDR1 SNHLY, CDR2 FYNNEI. This CDR3 comprises 13 residues. The CDR3 reads CASSETGREKLFF. The CDR3 DNA follows: TGTGCCAGCAGTGAGACAGGGAGGGAAAAACTGTTTTTT.

In the case of this clone: This sample also contains other DNA sequences that code for the same CDR3. The chain uses TRBV6-5 and TRBJ2-7; 7 bases are a match to TRBD1. V dropped 0 bases and J dropped 2; count of bases not matched to a gene: 1. Germline CDR1 MNHEY, CDR2 SVGAGI. CDR3 length: 14 amino acids. CDR3 amino acids: CASSYSQGPYEQYF. For the CDR3, the DNA is TGTGCCAGCAGTTACTCACAGGGGCCCTACGAGCAGTACTTC.